The following is a T cell receptor (beta chain) sequence with its context. Its matching antigen is unknown. This sample was taken from a study of blood T cells in healthy people across ages. Study-wide results and caveats: Changes in expanded clonotypes were possibly confounded, as the CMV status of donors was unknown.

Every participating donor contributed approximately 10 milliliters of peripheral blood through a draw. A second roughly 7 to 11 cycle PCR used barcoded and J-beta primers. A template-switch adaptor with 12 random nucleotides tagged each cDNA molecule. A single record per CDR3 protein comes from TCRdb applying MiXCR to the 5' RACE reads. The sample holds 780,000 or so distinct CDR3 sequences, approximately 53% seen once. The receptor comes from a man older than 75 in good health. Sequencing was done on a sample of blood.

The CDR3 sequence: CASSVNELAEQFF. The DNA of the CDR3 is TGTGCCAGCAGCGTCAACGAACTAGCGGAGCAGTTCTTC. This sequence joins TRBV5-5 and TRBJ2-1; 7 bases fit TRBD2. The trim removed 4 bases at V and 10 bases at J, leaving 8 bases unmatched. The CDR3 is made up of 13 amino acids. CDR1 is SGHKS, CDR2 YYEKEE, per germline (reference sequence).